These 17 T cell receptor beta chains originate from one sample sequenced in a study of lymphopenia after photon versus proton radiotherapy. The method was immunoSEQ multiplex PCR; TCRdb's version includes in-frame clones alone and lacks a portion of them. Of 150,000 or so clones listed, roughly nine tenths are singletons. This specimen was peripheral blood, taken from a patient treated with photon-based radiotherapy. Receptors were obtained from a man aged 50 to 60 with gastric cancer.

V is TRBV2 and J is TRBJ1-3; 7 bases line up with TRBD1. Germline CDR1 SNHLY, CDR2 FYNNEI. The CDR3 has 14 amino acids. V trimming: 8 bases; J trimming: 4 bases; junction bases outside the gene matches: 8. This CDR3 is CASGAWDRGNTIYF. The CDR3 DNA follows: TGTGCCAGCGGGGCCTGGGACAGAGGAAACACCATATATTTT.

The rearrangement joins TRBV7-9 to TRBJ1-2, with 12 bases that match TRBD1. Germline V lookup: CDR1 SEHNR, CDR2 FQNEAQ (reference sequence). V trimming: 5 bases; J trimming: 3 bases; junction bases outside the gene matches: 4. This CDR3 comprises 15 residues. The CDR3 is CASSRGTGGDYGYTF. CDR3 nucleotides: TGTGCCAGCAGCCGCGGGACAGGGGGCGACTATGGCTACACCTTC. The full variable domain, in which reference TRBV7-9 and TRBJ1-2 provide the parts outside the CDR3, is DTGVSQNPRHKITKRGQNVTFRCDPISEHNRLYWYRQTLGQGPEFLTYFQNEAQLEKSRLLSDRFSAERPKGSFSTLEIQRTEQGDSAMYLCASSRGTGGDYGYTFGSGTRLTVV.

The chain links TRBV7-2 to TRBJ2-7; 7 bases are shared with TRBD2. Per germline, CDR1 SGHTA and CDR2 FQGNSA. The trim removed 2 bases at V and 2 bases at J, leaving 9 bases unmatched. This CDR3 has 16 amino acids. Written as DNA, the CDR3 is TGTGCCAGCAGCTTAAGTTTGGGGGAGGGCCCCTACGAGCAGTACTTC. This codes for CASSLSLGEGPYEQYF.

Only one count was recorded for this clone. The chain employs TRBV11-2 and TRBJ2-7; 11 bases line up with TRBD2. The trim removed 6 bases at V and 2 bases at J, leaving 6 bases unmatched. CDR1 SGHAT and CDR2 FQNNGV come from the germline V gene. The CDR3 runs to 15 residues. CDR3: CASRRLAGSTYEQYF. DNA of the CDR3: TGTGCCAGCAGGCGACTAGCGGGATCCACCTACGAGCAGTACTTC.

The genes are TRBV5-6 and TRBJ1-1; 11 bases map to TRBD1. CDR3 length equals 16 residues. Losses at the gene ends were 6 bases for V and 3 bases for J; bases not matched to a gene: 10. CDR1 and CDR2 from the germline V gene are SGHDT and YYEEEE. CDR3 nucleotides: TGTGCCAGCACCGCCGGGACAGGGGGAAGGGACACTGAAGCTTTCTTT. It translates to CASTAGTGGRDTEAFF. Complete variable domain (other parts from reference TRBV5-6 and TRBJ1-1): DAGVTQSPTHLIKTRGQQVTLRCSPKSGHDTVSWYQQALGQGPQFIFQYYEEEERQRGNFPDRFSGHQFPNYSSELNVNALLLGDSALYLCASTAGTGGRDTEAFFGQGTRLTVV.

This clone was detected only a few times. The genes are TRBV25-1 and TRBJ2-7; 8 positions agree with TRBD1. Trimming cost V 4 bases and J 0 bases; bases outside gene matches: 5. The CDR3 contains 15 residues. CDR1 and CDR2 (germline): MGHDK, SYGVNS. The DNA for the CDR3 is TGTGCCAGCAGTGCCCCCAGGGGGCCCTCCTACGAGCAGTACTTC. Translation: CASSAPRGPSYEQYF.

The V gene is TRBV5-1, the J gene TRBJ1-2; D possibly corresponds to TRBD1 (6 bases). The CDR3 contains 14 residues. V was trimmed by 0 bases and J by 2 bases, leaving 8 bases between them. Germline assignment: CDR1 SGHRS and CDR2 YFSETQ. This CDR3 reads CASSLGQVNYGYTF. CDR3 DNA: TGCGCCAGCAGCTTGGGACAGGTCAACTATGGCTACACCTTC. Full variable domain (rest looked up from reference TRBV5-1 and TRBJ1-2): KAGVTQTPRYLIKTRGQQVTLSCSPISGHRSVSWYQQTPGQGLQFLFEYFSETQRNKGNFPGRFSGRQFSNSRSEMNVSTLELGDSALYLCASSLGQVNYGYTFGSGTRLTVV.

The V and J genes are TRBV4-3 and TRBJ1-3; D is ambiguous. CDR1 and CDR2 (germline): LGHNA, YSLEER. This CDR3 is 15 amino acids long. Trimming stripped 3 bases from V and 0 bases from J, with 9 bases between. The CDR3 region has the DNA TGCGCCAGCAGCCACCTAGCAGACTCTGGAAACACCATATATTTT. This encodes CASSHLADSGNTIYF.

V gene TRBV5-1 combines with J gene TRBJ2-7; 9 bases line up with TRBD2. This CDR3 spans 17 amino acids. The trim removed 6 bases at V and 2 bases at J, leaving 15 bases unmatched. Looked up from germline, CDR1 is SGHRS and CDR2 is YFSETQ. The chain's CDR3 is CASTDGVASGKAYEQYF. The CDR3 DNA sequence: TGCGCCAGCACCGATGGGGTGGCTAGCGGGAAAGCCTACGAGCAGTACTTC.

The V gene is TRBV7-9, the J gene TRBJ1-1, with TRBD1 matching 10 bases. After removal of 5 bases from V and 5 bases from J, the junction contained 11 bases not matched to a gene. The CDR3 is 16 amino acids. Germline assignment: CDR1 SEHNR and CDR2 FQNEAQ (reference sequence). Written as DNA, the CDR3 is TGTGCCAGCAGCATATGGACAGGGGGACAAGGAACTGAAGCTTTCTTT. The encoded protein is CASSIWTGGQGTEAFF.

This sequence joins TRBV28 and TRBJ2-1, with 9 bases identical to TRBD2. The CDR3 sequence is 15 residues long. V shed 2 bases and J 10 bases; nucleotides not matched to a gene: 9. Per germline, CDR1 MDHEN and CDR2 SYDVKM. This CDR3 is CASSLRGLASREQFF. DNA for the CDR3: TGTGCCAGCAGTTTACGAGGACTAGCGTCGAGAGAGCAGTTCTTC.

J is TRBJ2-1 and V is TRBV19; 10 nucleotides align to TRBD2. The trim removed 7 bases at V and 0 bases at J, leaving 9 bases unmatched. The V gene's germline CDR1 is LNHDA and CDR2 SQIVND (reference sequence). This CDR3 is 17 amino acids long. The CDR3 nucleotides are TGTGCCAGTAAGCGGCTAGCGGGAGCCTACTCCTACAATGAGCAGTTCTTC. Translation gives CASKRLAGAYSYNEQFF.

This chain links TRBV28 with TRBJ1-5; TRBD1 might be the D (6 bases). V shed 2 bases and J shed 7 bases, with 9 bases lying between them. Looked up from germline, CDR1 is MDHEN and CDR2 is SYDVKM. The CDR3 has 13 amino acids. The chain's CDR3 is CASSLTGAQPQHF. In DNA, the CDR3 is TGTGCCAGCAGTTTAACGGGGGCACAGCCCCAGCATTTT.

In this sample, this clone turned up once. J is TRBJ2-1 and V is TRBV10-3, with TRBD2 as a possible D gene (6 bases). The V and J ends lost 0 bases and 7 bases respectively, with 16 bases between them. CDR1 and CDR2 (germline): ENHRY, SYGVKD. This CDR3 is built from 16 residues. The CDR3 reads CAISESGLAEGNEQFF. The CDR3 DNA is TGTGCCATCAGTGAGTCGGGATTAGCGGAAGGGAATGAGCAGTTCTTC.

CDR3 loop: CASSPRTGPYEQYF. The CDR3 DNA reads TGTGCCAGCAGCCCTCGGACAGGGCCCTACGAGCAGTACTTC. The chain has TRBV5-4 and TRBJ2-7; TRBD1 aligns across 8 bases. There are 14 residues in the CDR3. In germline, CDR1 is SGHNT, CDR2 YYREEE (reference sequence). Trimming at V came to 4 bases and at J to 2 bases, leaving 5 bases not matched to a gene.

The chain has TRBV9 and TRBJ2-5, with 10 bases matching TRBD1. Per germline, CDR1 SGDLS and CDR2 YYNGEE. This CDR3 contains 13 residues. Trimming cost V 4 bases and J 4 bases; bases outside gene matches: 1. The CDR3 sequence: CASSWDRGETQYF. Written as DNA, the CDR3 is TGTGCCAGCAGCTGGGACAGGGGAGAGACCCAGTACTTC. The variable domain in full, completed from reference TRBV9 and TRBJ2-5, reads DSGVTQTPKHLITATGQRVTLRCSPRSGDLSVYWYQQSLDQGLQFLIQYYNGEERAKGNILERFSAQQFPDLHSELNLSSLELGDSALYFCASSWDRGETQYFGPGTRLLVL.

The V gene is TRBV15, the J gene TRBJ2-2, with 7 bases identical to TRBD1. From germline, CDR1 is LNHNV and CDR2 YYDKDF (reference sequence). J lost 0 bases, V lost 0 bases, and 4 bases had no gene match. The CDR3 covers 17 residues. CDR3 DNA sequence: TGTGCCACCAGCAGAGATCAGCAGGGGGCGAACACCGGGGAGCTGTTTTTT. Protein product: CATSRDQQGANTGELFF.